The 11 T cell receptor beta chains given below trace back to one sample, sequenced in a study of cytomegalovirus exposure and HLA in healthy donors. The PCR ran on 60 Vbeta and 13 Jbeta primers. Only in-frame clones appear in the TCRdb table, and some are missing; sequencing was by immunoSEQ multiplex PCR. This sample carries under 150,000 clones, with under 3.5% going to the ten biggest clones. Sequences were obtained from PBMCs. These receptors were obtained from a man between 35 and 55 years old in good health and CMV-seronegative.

CDR3 coding DNA: TGTGCCAGCAGCCCGCACCGGGACAGGGATGGAAAACTGTTTTTT. Translating it yields CASSPHRDRDGKLFF. The chain employs TRBV7-2 and TRBJ1-4, with TRBD1 identical over 9 bases. The V gene's germline CDR1 is SGHTA and CDR2 FQGNSA. V lost 5 bases, J lost 10 bases, and 11 bases stayed unmatched. This CDR3 contains 15 residues.

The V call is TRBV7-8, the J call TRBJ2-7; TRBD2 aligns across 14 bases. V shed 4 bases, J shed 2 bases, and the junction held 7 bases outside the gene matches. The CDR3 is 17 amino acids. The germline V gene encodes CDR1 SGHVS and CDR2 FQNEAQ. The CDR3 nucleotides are TGTGCCAGCAGCTCTGCTAAGACTAGCGGGGGGGCCTACGAGCAGTACTTC. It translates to CASSSAKTSGGAYEQYF.

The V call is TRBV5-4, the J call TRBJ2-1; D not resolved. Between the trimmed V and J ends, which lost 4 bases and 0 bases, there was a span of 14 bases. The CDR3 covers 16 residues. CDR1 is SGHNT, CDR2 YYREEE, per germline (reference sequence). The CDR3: CASSPRLASSYNEQFF. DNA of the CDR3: TGTGCCAGCAGCCCGAGACTGGCTAGCTCCTACAATGAGCAGTTCTTC.

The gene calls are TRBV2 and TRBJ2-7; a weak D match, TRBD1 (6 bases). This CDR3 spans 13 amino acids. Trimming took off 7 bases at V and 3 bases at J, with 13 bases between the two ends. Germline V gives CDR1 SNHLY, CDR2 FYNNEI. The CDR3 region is CASTGDTGYEQYF. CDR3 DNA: TGTGCCAGCACTGGGGACACCGGCTACGAGCAGTACTTC.

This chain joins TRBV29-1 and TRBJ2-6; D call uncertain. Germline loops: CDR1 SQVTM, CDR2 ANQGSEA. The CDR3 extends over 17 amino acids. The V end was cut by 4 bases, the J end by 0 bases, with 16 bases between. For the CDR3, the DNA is TGCAGCGTTGGCGGAGAGGTAACGAACTCTGGGGCCAACGTCCTGACTTTC. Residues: CSVGGEVTNSGANVLTF.

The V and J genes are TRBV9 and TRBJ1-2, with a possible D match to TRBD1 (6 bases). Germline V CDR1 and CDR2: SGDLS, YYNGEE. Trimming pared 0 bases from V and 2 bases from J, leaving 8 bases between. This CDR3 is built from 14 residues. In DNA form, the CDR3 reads TGTGCCAGCAGCGTAGGGGACAAAAACTATGGCTACACCTTC. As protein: CASSVGDKNYGYTF.

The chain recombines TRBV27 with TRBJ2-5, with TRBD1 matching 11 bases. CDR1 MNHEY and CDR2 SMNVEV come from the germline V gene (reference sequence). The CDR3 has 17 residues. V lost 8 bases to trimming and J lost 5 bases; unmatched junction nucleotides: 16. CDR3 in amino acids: CASLPSPGDRGYETQYF. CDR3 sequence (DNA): TGTGCCAGCCTCCCGAGCCCCGGGGACAGGGGGTACGAGACCCAGTACTTC.

The CDR3 nucleotides are TGTGCCAGCAGCTTACAGGGGGATCAGCCCCAGCATTTT. This encodes CASSLQGDQPQHF. The V gene is TRBV7-2, the J gene TRBJ1-5, with 7 bases lining up with TRBD1. V dropped 2 bases and J dropped 5; count of bases not matched to a gene: 0. In germline, CDR1 is SGHTA, CDR2 FQGNSA. The CDR3 runs to 13 residues.

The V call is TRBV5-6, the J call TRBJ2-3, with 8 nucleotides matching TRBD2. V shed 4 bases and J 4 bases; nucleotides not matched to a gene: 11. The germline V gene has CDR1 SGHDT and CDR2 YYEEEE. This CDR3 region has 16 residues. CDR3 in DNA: TGTGCCAGCAGCGACAGGTGGGGACTAGATCCAGATACGCAGTATTTT. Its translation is CASSDRWGLDPDTQYF.

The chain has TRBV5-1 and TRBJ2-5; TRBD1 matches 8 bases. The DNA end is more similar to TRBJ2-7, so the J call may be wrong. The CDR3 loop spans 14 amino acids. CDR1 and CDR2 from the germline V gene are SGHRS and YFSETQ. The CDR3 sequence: CASRKTGGGYEQYF. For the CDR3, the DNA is TGCGCCAGCAGAAAAACAGGGGGTGGCTACGAGCAGTACTTC.

DNA of the CDR3: TGCAGCGTTGAAACGGCGGGGAATGAAAAACTGTTTTTT. This gives the protein CSVETAGNEKLFF. V is TRBV29-1 and J is TRBJ1-4; D gene uncertain. V lost 2 bases to trimming and J lost 5 bases, with 9 bases between them. The CDR3 extends over 13 amino acids. Germline V gene data show CDR1 as SQVTM and CDR2 as ANQGSEA.